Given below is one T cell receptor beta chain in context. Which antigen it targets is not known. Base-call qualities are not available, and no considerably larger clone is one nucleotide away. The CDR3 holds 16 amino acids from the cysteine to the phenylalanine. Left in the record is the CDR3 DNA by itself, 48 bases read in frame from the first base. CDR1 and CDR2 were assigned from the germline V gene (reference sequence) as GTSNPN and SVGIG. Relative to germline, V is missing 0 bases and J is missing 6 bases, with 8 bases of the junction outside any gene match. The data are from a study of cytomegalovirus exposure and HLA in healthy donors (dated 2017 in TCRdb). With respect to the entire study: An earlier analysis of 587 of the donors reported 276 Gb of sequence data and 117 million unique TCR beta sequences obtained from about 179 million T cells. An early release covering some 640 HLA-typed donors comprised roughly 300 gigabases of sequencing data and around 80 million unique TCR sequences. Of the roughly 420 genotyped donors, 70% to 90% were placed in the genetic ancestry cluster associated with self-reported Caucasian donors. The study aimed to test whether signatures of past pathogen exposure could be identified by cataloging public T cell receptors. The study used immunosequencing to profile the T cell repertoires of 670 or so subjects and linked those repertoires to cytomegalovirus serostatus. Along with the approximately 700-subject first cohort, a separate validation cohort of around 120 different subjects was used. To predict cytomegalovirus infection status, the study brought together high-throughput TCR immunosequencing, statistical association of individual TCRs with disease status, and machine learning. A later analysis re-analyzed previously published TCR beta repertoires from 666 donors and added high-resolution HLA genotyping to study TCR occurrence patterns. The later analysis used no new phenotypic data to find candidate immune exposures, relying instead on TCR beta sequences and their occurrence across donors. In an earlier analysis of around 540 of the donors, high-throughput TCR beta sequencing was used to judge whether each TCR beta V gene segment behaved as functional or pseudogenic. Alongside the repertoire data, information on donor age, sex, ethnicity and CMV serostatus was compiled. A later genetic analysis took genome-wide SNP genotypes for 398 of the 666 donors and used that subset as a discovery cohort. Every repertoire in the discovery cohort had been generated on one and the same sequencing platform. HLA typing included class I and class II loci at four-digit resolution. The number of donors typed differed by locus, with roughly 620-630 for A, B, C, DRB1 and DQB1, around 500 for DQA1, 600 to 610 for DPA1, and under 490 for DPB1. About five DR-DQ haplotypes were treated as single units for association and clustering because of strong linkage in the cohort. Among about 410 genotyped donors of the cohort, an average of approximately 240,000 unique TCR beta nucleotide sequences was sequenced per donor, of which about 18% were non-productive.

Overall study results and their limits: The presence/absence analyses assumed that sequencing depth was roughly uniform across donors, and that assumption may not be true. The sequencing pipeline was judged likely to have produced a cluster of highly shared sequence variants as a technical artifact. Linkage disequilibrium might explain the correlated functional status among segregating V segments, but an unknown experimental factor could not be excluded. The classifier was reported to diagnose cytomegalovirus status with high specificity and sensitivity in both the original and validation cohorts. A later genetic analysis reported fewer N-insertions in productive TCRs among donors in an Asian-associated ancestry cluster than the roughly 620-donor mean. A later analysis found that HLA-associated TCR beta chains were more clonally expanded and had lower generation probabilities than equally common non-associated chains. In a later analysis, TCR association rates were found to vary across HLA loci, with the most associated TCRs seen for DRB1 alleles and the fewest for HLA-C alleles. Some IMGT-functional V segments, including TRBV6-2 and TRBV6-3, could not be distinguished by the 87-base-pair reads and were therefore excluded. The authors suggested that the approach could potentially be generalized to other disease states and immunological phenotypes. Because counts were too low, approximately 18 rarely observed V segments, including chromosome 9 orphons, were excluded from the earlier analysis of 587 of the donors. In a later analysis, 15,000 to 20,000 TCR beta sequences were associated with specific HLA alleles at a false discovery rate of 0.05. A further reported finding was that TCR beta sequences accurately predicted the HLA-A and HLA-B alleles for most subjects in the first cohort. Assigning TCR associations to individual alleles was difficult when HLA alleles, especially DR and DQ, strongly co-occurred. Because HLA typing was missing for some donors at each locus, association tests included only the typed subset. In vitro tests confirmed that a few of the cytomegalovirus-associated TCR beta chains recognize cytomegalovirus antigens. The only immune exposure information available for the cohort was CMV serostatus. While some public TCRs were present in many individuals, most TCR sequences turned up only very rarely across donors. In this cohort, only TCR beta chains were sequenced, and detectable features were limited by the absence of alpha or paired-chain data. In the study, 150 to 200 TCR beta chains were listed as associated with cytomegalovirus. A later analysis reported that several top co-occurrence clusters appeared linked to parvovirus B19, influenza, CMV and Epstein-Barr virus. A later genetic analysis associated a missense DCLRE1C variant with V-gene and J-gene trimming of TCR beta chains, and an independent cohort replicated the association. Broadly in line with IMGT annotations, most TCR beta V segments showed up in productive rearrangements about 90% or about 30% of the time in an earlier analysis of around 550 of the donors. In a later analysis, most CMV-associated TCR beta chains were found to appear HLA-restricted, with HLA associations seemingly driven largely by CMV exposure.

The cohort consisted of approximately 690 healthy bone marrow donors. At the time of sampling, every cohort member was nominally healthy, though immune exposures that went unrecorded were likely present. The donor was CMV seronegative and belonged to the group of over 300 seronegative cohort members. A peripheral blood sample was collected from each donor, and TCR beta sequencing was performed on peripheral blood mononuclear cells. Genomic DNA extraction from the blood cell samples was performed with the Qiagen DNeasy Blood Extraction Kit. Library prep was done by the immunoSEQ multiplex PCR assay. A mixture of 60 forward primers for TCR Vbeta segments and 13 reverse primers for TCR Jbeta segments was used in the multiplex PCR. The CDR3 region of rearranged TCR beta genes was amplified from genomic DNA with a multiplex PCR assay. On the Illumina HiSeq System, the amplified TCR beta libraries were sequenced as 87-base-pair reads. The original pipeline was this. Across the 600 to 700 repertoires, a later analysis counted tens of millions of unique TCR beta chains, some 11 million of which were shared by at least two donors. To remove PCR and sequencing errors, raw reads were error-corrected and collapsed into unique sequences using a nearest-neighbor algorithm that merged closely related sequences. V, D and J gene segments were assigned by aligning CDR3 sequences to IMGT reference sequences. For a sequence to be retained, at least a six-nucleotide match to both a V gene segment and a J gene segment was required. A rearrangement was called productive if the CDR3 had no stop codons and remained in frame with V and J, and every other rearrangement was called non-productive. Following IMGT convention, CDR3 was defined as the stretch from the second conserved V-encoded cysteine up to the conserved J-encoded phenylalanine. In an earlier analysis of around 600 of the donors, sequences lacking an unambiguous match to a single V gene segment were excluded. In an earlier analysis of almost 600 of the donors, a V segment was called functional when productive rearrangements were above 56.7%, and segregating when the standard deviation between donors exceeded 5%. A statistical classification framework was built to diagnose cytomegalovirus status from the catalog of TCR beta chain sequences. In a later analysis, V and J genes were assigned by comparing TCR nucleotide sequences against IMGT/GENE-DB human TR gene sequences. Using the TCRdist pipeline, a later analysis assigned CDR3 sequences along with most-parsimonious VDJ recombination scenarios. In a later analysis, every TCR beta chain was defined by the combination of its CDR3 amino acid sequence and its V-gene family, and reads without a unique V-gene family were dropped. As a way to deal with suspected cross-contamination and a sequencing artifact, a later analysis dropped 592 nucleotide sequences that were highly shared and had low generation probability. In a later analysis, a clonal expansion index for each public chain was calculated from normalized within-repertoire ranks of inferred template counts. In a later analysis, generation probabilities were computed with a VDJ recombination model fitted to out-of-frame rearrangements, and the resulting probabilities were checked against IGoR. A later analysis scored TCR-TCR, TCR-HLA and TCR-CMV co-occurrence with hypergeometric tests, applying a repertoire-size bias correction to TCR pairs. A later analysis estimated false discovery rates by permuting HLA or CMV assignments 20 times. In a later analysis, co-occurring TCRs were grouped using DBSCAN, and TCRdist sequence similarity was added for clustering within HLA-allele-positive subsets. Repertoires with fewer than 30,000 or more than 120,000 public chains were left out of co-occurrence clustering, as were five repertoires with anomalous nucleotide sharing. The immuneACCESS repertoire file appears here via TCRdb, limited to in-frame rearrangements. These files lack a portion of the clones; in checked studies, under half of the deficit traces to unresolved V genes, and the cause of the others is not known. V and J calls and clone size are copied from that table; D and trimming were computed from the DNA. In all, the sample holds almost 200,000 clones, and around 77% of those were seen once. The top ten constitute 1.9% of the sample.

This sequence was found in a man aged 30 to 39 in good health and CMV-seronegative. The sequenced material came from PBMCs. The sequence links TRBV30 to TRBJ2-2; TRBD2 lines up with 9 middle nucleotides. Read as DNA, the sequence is TGTGCCTGGAGTGTACCGAGCGGGAGGAATGCCGGGGAGCTGTTTTTT. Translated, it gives CAWSVPSGRNAGELFF.